What follows is one T cell receptor (beta chain) and its context. The authors' processing: Estimation of nucleated cell counts was performed using reference gene primer amplification. Produced via immunoSEQ multiplex PCR; TCRdb's table is partial and in-frame only. The V and J calls and clone size are taken from that table; D and trimming were inferred from the DNA. The sample lists under 250,000 clones, around 90% seen once, with 2.5% to 3.5% in the top ten. This sample is drawn from a study of blood T cell repertoires in COVID-19. This TCR was recovered from a woman aged 40 to 49 who had been exposed to COVID-19. Sequencing used PBMCs or T cells enriched from blood (not recorded which).

CDR3 protein: CASSLISNTGELFF. The CDR3 DNA reads as TGTGCCAGCAGCCTTATCTCGAACACCGGGGAGCTGTTTTTT. J is TRBJ2-2 and V is TRBV28; D uncertain. CDR3 length equals 14 residues. The V gene's germline CDR1 is MDHEN and CDR2 SYDVKM. Deletions cut 6 bases from V and 0 bases from J, with 8 bases between. Looking up the rest from reference TRBV28 and TRBJ2-2 gives the full variable domain: DVKVTQSSRYLVKRTGEKVFLECVQDMDHENMFWYRQDPGLGLRLIYFSYDVKMKEKGDIPEGYSVSREKKERFSLILESASTNQTSMYLCASSLISNTGELFFGEGSRLTVL.